Each of the 18 T cell receptor beta chains below was sequenced from the same sample in a study of blood T cells in healthy people across ages. With a J-beta primer mix and a sample-barcoded 5' primer, a second PCR ran about 6 to 11 cycles. TCRdb redid the calling of the 5' RACE reads with MiXCR, one entry per CDR3 protein. This sample has about 1.7 million distinct CDR3 sequences, with 28% found just once. The sequenced sample was blood. These receptor sequences come from a woman aged 30 to 39 in good health.

This clonotype was picked up a small number of times. The J gene is TRBJ1-1, the V gene TRBV20-1; TRBD1 might be the D (6 bases). Germline V gene sequence: CDR1 DFQATT, CDR2 SNEGSKA (reference sequence). The CDR3 is made up of 14 amino acids. The V end was cut by 6 bases, the J end by 0 bases, with 14 bases between. The CDR3 sequence is CSAQQGIMNTEAFF. CDR3 coding DNA: TGCAGTGCGCAACAGGGCATTATGAACACTGAAGCTTTCTTT.

This clonotype was observed a few times. This chain connects TRBV7-2 to TRBJ2-1; the D gene is possibly TRBD1 (6 bases). Germline assignment: CDR1 SGHTA and CDR2 FQGNSA. The CDR3 extends over 16 amino acids. V was cut by 5 bases and J by 0 bases, with 14 bases left in between. The CDR3: CASSPSGVHSYNEQFF. In nucleotides, the CDR3 is TGTGCCAGCAGCCCCTCAGGGGTCCACTCCTACAATGAGCAGTTCTTC. The entire variable domain, with the rest obtained from reference TRBV7-2 and TRBJ2-1, is as follows: GAGVSQSPSNKVTEKGKDVELRCDPISGHTALYWYRQSLGQGLEFLIYFQGNSAPDKSGLPSDRFSAERTGGSVSTLTIQRTQQEDSAVYLCASSPSGVHSYNEQFFGPGTRLTVL.

J is TRBJ2-4 and V is TRBV11-2; TRBD1 is a possible D gene (6 bases). The J call may not be correct, given that the DNA end is closer to TRBJ2-7. Germline CDR1 reads SGHAT; CDR2 reads FQNNGV. This CDR3 comprises 13 residues. CDR3 protein: CASSHTGIYEQYF. CDR3 nucleotide sequence: TGTGCCAGCAGCCATACAGGGATCTACGAGCAGTACTTC.

In its sample, this clonotype was seen a few times. The J gene is TRBJ2-1, the V gene TRBV20-1, with D possibly being TRBD2 (6 bases). V dropped 3 bases and J dropped 3 bases, with 9 bases sitting between them. The CDR3 consists of 13 residues. The germline CDR1 and CDR2 sequences are DFQATT and SNEGSKA (reference sequence). CDR3 DNA: TGCAGTGCTAGTCCGCGGGGCTACAATGAGCAGTTCTTC. It yields the protein CSASPRGYNEQFF.

This clonotype was recorded a few times. The rearrangement links TRBV6-5 to TRBJ2-7; possibly TRBD1 for D (6 bases). V was cut by 2 bases and J by 5 bases, with 10 bases left in between. The germline V gene has CDR1 MNHEY and CDR2 SVGAGI. The CDR3 loop spans 13 amino acids. This CDR3 is CASSYGGPDEQYF. The CDR3 region has the DNA TGTGCCAGCAGTTACGGGGGCCCGGACGAGCAGTACTTC.

The chain recombines TRBV7-2 with TRBJ2-2, with D possibly TRBD2 on 5 matching bases. Germline CDR1 SGHTA, CDR2 FQGNSA. The ends were cut back, 5 bases at V and 3 bases at J, with 10 bases in the middle. The CDR3 is made up of 14 amino acids. CDR3 coding DNA: TGTGCCAGCAGCCGGACTTCCTACACCGGGGAGCTGTTTTTT. This translates into CASSRTSYTGELFF.

This rearrangement joins TRBV7-6 to TRBJ2-5; D ambiguous. In germline, CDR1 is SGHVS, CDR2 FNYEAQ. The germline V and J ends were trimmed by 1 base and 2 bases, with 8 bases remaining between them. The CDR3 is made up of 14 amino acids. This chain's CDR3 is CASSLGMRQETQYF. The CDR3, as DNA: TGTGCCAGCAGCTTAGGGATGAGGCAAGAGACCCAGTACTTC.

This chain links TRBV4-3 with TRBJ2-7; D might be TRBD1 (6 bases). The ends were cut back, 5 bases at V and 3 bases at J, with 17 bases in the middle. The V gene's germline CDR1 is LGHNA and CDR2 YSLEER. The length of the CDR3 is 15 residues. DNA for the CDR3: TGCGCCAGCAGCGCGGTTAAGGGGGTTTACTACGAGCAGTACTTC. Amino acids: CASSAVKGVYYEQYF.

This clonotype was detected a few times. The chain couples TRBV29-1 to TRBJ2-1; 12 bases are shared with TRBD2. Germline values: CDR1 SQVTM, CDR2 ANQGSEA. V was clipped by 7 bases and J by 10 bases; unmatched bases: 8. The CDR3 has 13 residues. The CDR3 bases are TGCAGCGCCGGGACTAGCGGGCCTCACGAGCAGTTCTTC. Protein sequence: CSAGTSGPHEQFF.

A note on this clonotype: This could be a read error, since a much larger clone is one nucleotide away. The chain carries TRBV5-5 and TRBJ2-1; D might be TRBD2 (6 bases). The CDR3 has 15 residues. V was trimmed by 4 bases and J by 4 bases, leaving 15 bases between them. Germline CDR1 SGHKS, CDR2 YYEKEE (reference sequence). The CDR3 DNA reads TGTGCCAGCAGCGCTACTGGCGGGGCATACAATGAGCAGTTCTTC. Amino acids: CASSATGGAYNEQFF.

The V gene is TRBV5-1, the J gene TRBJ2-3; no reliable D call. The CDR3 extends over 13 amino acids. Deletions cut 5 bases from V and 6 bases from J, with 13 bases between. Germline values: CDR1 SGHRS, CDR2 YFSETQ. The CDR3, as DNA: TGCGCCAGCAGTCCCGTCAGGATGGATACGCAGTATTTT. Translating gives CASSPVRMDTQYF.

This clonotype was observed a handful of times. The chain recombines TRBV6-2 or TRBV6-3 with TRBJ1-5, with D perhaps TRBD1 (6 bases). The CDR3 has 13 amino acids. Germline CDR1 is MNHEY and CDR2 is SVGEGT. V was shortened by 6 bases and J by 7 bases, with 13 bases between the two germline ends. This CDR3 is CASRTYRDQPQHF. The CDR3 DNA reads as TGTGCCAGCAGAACCTACAGGGACCAGCCCCAGCATTTT.

The chain couples TRBV11-2 to TRBJ2-4; D not certain. Trimming removed 4 bases from V and 0 bases from J, with 10 bases in between. This CDR3 is 15 amino acids long. CDR1 is SGHAT, CDR2 FQNNGV, per germline. The CDR3 DNA sequence: TGTGCCAGCAGCTCACAACTACTAGCCAAAAACATTCAGTACTTC. This encodes CASSSQLLAKNIQYF.

This clonotype has just a few counts. The V and J genes are TRBV20-1 and TRBJ1-6; possibly TRBD1 for D (6 bases). V lost 1 base and J 8 bases, leaving 9 bases between the germline ends. CDR1 DFQATT and CDR2 SNEGSKA come from the germline V gene (reference sequence). The CDR3 consists of 13 residues. CDR3 DNA sequence: TGCAGTGCTAGAGGGACAGATGATTCACCCCTCCACTTT. This gives the protein CSARGTDDSPLHF.

The rearrangement links TRBV20-1 to TRBJ1-5; the D is unclear. The CDR3 is 17 residues long. The germline V gene encodes CDR1 DFQATT and CDR2 SNEGSKA (reference sequence). The V end lost 5 bases, the J end lost 0 bases, and 20 bases lay between the germline ends. The CDR3 is CSAGKGSGYNSNQPQHF. The CDR3 DNA is TGCAGTGCTGGAAAAGGGTCGGGATACAATAGCAATCAGCCCCAGCATTTT.

Concerning this clonotype: One end of the junction fails to match germline, which may point to a read error. V usage is TRBV5-4 and J usage is TRBJ2-1, with 10 bases identical to TRBD2. The germline CDR1 and CDR2 sequences are SGHNT and YYREEE (reference sequence). The CDR3 is made up of 16 amino acids. CDR3 region: CASSLGASGSYNERFF. The CDR3 DNA sequence: TGTGCCAGCAGCTTGGGCGCTAGCGGGAGCTACAATGAGCGGTTCTTC. Supplemented by reference TRBV5-4 and TRBJ2-1, the full variable domain reads ETGVTQSPTHLIKTRGQQVTLRCSSQSGHNTVSWYQQALGQGPQFIFQYYREEENGRGNFPPRFSGLQFPNYSSELNVNALELDDSALYLCASSLGASGSYNERFFGPGTRLTVL.

The V call is TRBV6-5, the J call TRBJ2-1; D is perhaps TRBD1 (5 bases). V was trimmed by 1 base and J by 10 bases, leaving 14 bases between them. Germline V CDR1 and CDR2: MNHEY, SVGAGI. The CDR3 consists of 14 residues. The chain's CDR3 is CASSYLTTGDEQFF. DNA for the CDR3: TGTGCCAGCAGTTACTTAACCACAGGTGACGAGCAGTTCTTC.

The rearrangement links TRBV28 to TRBJ2-3, with 9 bases fitting TRBD2. This CDR3 contains 18 residues. J was trimmed by 0 bases and V by 3 bases; bases with no gene match: 10. CDR1 is MDHEN, CDR2 SYDVKM, per germline. CDR3 protein: CASSFLMASGTSTDTQYF. The CDR3 DNA sequence: TGTGCCAGCAGTTTCTTAATGGCTAGCGGGACCAGCACAGATACGCAGTATTTT.